Each of the 23 T cell receptor beta chains below was sequenced from the same sample in a study of Graves' ophthalmopathy and Graves' hyperthyroidism. Investigators amplified TCR beta CDR3 regions from RNA transcripts. Following a first-round RT-PCR that used HTBI primers, a second-round multiplex PCR was carried out. Each CDR3 protein is one row after TCRdb ran MiXCR on the multiplex PCR reads. The table records about 700,000 distinct CDR3 sequences, approximately 40% of them present only once. Sample: peripheral blood. These receptors were collected from an adult man with Graves' ophthalmopathy.

This clonotype was counted many times. This CDR3 is CASSSDEKLFF. The CDR3 bases are TGTGCCAGCAGCTCAGATGAAAAACTGTTTTTT. This chain joins TRBV7-9 and TRBJ1-4; no clear D. This CDR3 comprises 11 residues. The germline V gene encodes CDR1 SEHNR and CDR2 FQNEAQ (reference sequence). The V end lost 4 bases, the J end lost 6 bases, and 3 bases lay between the germline ends.

This chain links TRBV15 with TRBJ2-2; possible D gene TRBD2, 5 bases. The V end lost 1 base, the J end lost 4 bases, and 10 bases lay between the germline ends. The length of the CDR3 is 15 residues. In germline, CDR1 is LNHNV, CDR2 YYDKDF (reference sequence). CDR3 nucleotides: TGTGCCACCAGCAGAGGTTCCGCGGGCACCGGGGAGCTGTTTTTT. It encodes CATSRGSAGTGELFF. Supplemented by reference TRBV15 and TRBJ2-2, the full variable domain reads DAMVIQNPRYQVTQFGKPVTLSCSQTLNHNVMYWYQQKSSQAPKLLFHYYDKDFNNEADTPDNFQSRRPNTSFCFLDIRSPGLGDTAMYLCATSRGSAGTGELFFGEGSRLTVL.

This clonotype was observed many times. The chain has TRBV29-1 and TRBJ2-5; D is possibly TRBD2 (6 bases). Germline CDR1 reads SQVTM; CDR2 reads ANQGSEA. CDR3 length: 13 amino acids. Trimming took 6 bases from V and 2 from J, leaving 13 bases between them. The CDR3 region has the DNA TGCAGCGTCGGCCTTGGGGGGCAAGAGACCCAGTACTTC. Translating it yields CSVGLGGQETQYF. Drawing the rest from reference TRBV29-1 and TRBJ2-5, the complete variable domain is SAVISQKPSRDICQRGTSLTIQCQVDSQVTMMFWYRQQPGQSLTLIATANQGSEATYESGFVIDKFPISRPNLTFSTLTVSNMSPEDSSIYLCSVGLGGQETQYFGPGTRLLVL.

The sample holds many counts of this clonotype. The chain has TRBV10-2 and TRBJ1-5; 11 bases agree with TRBD1. V shed 1 base, J shed 5 bases, and the junction held 10 bases outside the gene matches. Germline V gives CDR1 WSHSY, CDR2 SAAADI. The length of the CDR3 is 18 residues. The CDR3: CASSEYRRTGGGYQPQHF. CDR3 coding DNA: TGCGCCAGCAGTGAGTATAGGAGGACAGGGGGCGGGTATCAGCCCCAGCATTTT.

Ten or more counts support this clonotype. This chain uses TRBV9 with TRBJ1-3, with D possibly matching TRBD1 (5 bases). The CDR3 length is 12 residues. Germline CDR1 reads SGDLS; CDR2 reads YYNGEE. Trimming removed 4 bases at V and 8 bases at J, with 10 bases between. CDR3 in amino acids: CASSLQGYTIYF. CDR3 sequence (DNA): TGTGCCAGCAGCCTGCAGGGTTACACCATATATTTT.

The chain combines TRBV20-1 with TRBJ2-7; tentatively, D is TRBD1 (5 bases). Germline assignment: CDR1 DFQATT and CDR2 SNEGSKA (reference sequence). V was shortened by 0 bases and J by 5 bases, with 11 bases between the two germline ends. This CDR3 is 13 amino acids long. Written as DNA, the CDR3 is TGCAGTGCTAGAGACTCCAGGGTAGACGAGCAGTACTTC. Residues: CSARDSRVDEQYF.

Notes on this clonotype: Germline is not matched at one junction end, which may reflect a read error. This chain links TRBV7-9 with TRBJ2-2, with 12 bases that match TRBD2. In germline, CDR1 is SEHNR, CDR2 FQNEAQ (reference sequence). This CDR3 contains 17 residues. The CDR3 DNA reads TGTGCCAGCAGCTGGACTAGCGGGACGACGAACACCGGAGAGCTGTTTTTT. Its protein product is CASSWTSGTTNTGELFF.

This clonotype appeared many times. This chain uses TRBV2 with TRBJ2-7; D gene uncertain. The CDR3 is 12 amino acids. V was trimmed by 2 bases and J by 0 bases, leaving 2 bases between them. Looked up from germline, CDR1 is SNHLY and CDR2 is FYNNEI. CDR3 DNA sequence: TGTGCCAGCAGTGAAAGCTCCTACGAGCAGTACTTC. Protein product: CASSESSYEQYF.

The gene calls are TRBV20-1 and TRBJ2-5; tentative D call: TRBD2 (7 bases). CDR1 DFQATT and CDR2 SNEGSKA come from the germline V gene (reference sequence). V was cut by 0 bases and J by 1 base, with 15 bases left in between. CDR3 size: 16 residues. The CDR3 reads CSARDPARGGQETQYF. The CDR3 bases are TGCAGTGCTAGAGATCCGGCTAGGGGGGGCCAAGAGACCCAGTACTTC.

The chain employs TRBV10-3 and TRBJ2-6; 8 bases align to TRBD1. The V gene end was trimmed by 10 bases and the J gene end by 0 bases; junction bases not matched to a gene: 17. The germline V gene encodes CDR1 ENHRY and CDR2 SYGVKD. The CDR3 contains 19 residues. DNA of the CDR3: TGTGCCAGCAGCCCACCCGCGGGACAGGACCTCTCTGGGGCCAACGTCCTGACTTTC. It translates to CASSPPAGQDLSGANVLTF.

The chain joins TRBV7-8 to TRBJ2-5, with TRBD1 matching over 8 bases. This CDR3 region has 13 residues. The junction had 12 bases not matched to a gene; V was cut back by 5 bases and J by 13 bases. Germline CDR1 and CDR2: SGHVS and FQNEAQ. The CDR3 DNA reads as TGTGCCAGCAGCCCGATGGGTCGTGGACAGGGGTACTTC. This sequence encodes CASSPMGRGQGYF.

This clonotype has a count of ten or more. The chain uses TRBV20-1 and TRBJ1-5; the D gene is possibly TRBD1 (5 bases). V lost 0 bases and J 10 bases, leaving 10 bases between the germline ends. The germline V gene encodes CDR1 DFQATT and CDR2 SNEGSKA (reference sequence). This CDR3 has 12 amino acids. The CDR3 sequence is CSARDQGGPQHF. The CDR3 DNA follows: TGCAGTGCTAGAGACCAGGGTGGACCCCAGCATTTT.

The chain has TRBV2 and TRBJ1-2, with a tentative D call TRBD1 (6 bases). V lost 4 bases and J lost 2, with 17 bases in between. The CDR3 totals 16 residues. Germline loops: CDR1 SNHLY, CDR2 FYNNEI. As DNA, the CDR3 is TGTGCCAGCAGTGGGATCGGACAGAAAGAGAACTATGGCTACACCTTC. Translated: CASSGIGQKENYGYTF.

Many counts were recorded for this clonotype. The chain carries TRBV7-9 and TRBJ1-2; unclear D gene. Trimming cost V 0 bases and J 4 bases, with 12 bases left between them. Germline V gene data show CDR1 as SEHNR and CDR2 as FQNEAQ (reference sequence). There are 15 residues in the CDR3. The CDR3 loop is CASSLARGGIYGYTF. CDR3 coding DNA: TGTGCCAGCAGCTTAGCGCGGGGTGGGATCTATGGCTACACCTTC.

This clonotype has only a few counts. The J gene is TRBJ2-2, the V gene TRBV15; 11 bases are shared with TRBD2. The germline CDR1 and CDR2 sequences are LNHNV and YYDKDF (reference sequence). The J segment lost 7 bases and the V segment lost 2 bases, leaving 9 bases of the junction unmatched. The CDR3 runs 17 residues. CDR3 nucleotide sequence: TGTGCCACCAGCAGAAATAGCGGGGGGGCCTTTCACGGGGAGCTGTTTTTT. It codes for CATSRNSGGAFHGELFF.

J is TRBJ1-5 and V is TRBV24-1, with 9 bases aligning to TRBD1. Looked up from germline, CDR1 is KGHDR and CDR2 is SFDVKD. V gave up 6 bases and J gave up 7 bases; unmatched junction bases: 9. The CDR3 runs to 15 residues. Written as DNA, the CDR3 is TGTGCCACCAGTTCCGGGACAGGGTTAGGGCAGCCCCAGCATTTT. Encoded protein: CATSSGTGLGQPQHF.

This clonotype was counted a few times. The J gene is TRBJ1-2, the V gene TRBV19, with 8 bases that match TRBD1. CDR1 LNHDA and CDR2 SQIVND come from the germline V gene (reference sequence). With 3 bases clipped from V and 2 bases from J, the junction kept 5 bases outside the gene matches. The CDR3 extends over 15 amino acids. CDR3: CASSIIGDRNYGYTF. CDR3 nucleotides: TGTGCCAGTAGTATCATCGGGGACAGGAACTATGGCTACACCTTC.

CDR3 protein: CASSRAGTNTGELFF. As DNA, the CDR3 is TGCGCCAGCAGCAGGGCCGGGACGAACACCGGGGAGCTGTTTTTT. V usage is TRBV5-1 and J usage is TRBJ2-2, with D possibly being TRBD2 (5 bases). Germline V gene lookup returns CDR1 SGHRS and CDR2 YFSETQ. The CDR3 is 15 residues long. V lost 4 bases and J lost 0, with 10 bases in between. The whole variable domain, filled in from reference TRBV5-1 and TRBJ2-2, reads KAGVTQTPRYLIKTRGQQVTLSCSPISGHRSVSWYQQTPGQGLQFLFEYFSETQRNKGNFPGRFSGRQFSNSRSEMNVSTLELGDSALYLCASSRAGTNTGELFFGEGSRLTVL.

The chain recombines TRBV2 with TRBJ2-3; D ambiguous. With the DNA end fitting TRBJ1-5 better, the J assignment may be wrong. This CDR3 comprises 15 residues. The V gene's germline CDR1 is SNHLY and CDR2 FYNNEI. The CDR3 nucleotides are TGTGCCAGCAGTGAAGAATCCAGCGGCACAGATACGCAGCATTTT. It encodes CASSEESSGTDTQHF.

V usage is TRBV10-3 and J usage is TRBJ1-6; 7 nucleotides match TRBD1. This CDR3 has 14 amino acids. With 11 bases clipped from V and 7 bases from J, the junction kept 11 bases outside the gene matches. Germline V gives CDR1 ENHRY, CDR2 SYGVKD. This CDR3 is CALKEGQRNSPLHF. CDR3 DNA: TGTGCCCTCAAGGAGGGACAGAGGAATTCACCCCTCCACTTT.

This clonotype showed up many times. V and J are TRBV2 and TRBJ1-2; D is undetermined. Germline lookup yields CDR1 SNHLY and CDR2 FYNNEI. The CDR3 sequence is 13 residues long. V was pared by 6 bases and J by 7 bases, with 15 bases between. The CDR3 region is CASSESRGGGYTF. CDR3 sequence (DNA): TGTGCCAGCAGCGAAAGCCGAGGTGGTGGCTACACCTTC.

This clonotype was observed many times. V usage is TRBV25-1 and J usage is TRBJ2-7, with 7 positions matching TRBD1. The germline V gene has CDR1 MGHDK and CDR2 SYGVNS. V shed 5 bases, J shed 2 bases, and the junction held 12 bases outside the gene matches. The CDR3 covers 16 residues. Here the CDR3 DNA reads TGTGCCAGCAGTACCCCAGGGGGACAGCCGACCTACGAGCAGTACTTC. Protein product: CASSTPGGQPTYEQYF.

The table lists this clonotype with a few counts. This chain connects TRBV5-4 to TRBJ1-1, with D maybe TRBD1 (6 bases). This CDR3 comprises 15 residues. In germline, CDR1 is SGHNT, CDR2 YYREEE (reference sequence). V was cut by 4 bases and J by 0 bases, with 13 bases left in between. This chain's CDR3 is CASSPDSGMNTEAFF. CDR3 coding DNA: TGTGCCAGCAGCCCGGACAGTGGAATGAACACTGAAGCTTTCTTT.